What follows describes a single T cell receptor beta chain. This clonotype turned up a few times. No antigen is known for it. The record has no base qualities; no much larger clone is one base away. These data are taken from a study of blood T cells in healthy people across ages (dated by TCRdb to 2015 to 2017). Describing the broader study: In model experiments, roughly one uniquely barcoded TCR beta cDNA molecule per two T cells was captured by template switching. Age-related changes in TCR beta repertoire diversity were measured in the study by deep sequencing normalized with unique cDNA molecular identifiers. The donors were split into four age groups: young (average roughly 15 years), middle-aged (about 40), aged (over 55) and long-lived (roughly 80). To avoid experimental bias, donors of different ages were distributed randomly across sequencing lanes. For two donors (one aged 18 to 30 and one aged 80 or older), the study analyzed two additional independent replicas of 1 million unique cDNA reads from the same blood draw.

Overall results and qualifications from the work: As age increased, observed TCR beta diversity per million T cells dropped in a roughly linear way, and a significant reduction was already evident by age about 40. Because profiling used bulk unsorted PBMCs, naive and antigen-experienced compartments could not be compared conclusively. Estimates of total diversity based on one million sequenced T cells were regarded as lower bounds and as underestimates. Compared with the aged group, the long-lived group had more naive CD4+ T cells, fewer expanded clones and increased TCR diversity, suggesting age selection. The percentage of naive T cells measured by flow cytometry correlated strongly with observed TCR beta diversity. Because the CMV infection status of the donors was unknown, age-related changes in expanded clonotypes may potentially have been confounded.

V trim: 10 bases; J trim: 7 bases; unmatched bases: 19. The CDR3, cysteine through phenylalanine, is 16 amino acids long. Just the 48-base CDR3 DNA is kept, in frame starting at base 1. The donors were roughly 39 Caucasian individuals from Russia, aged 6 to 90 years, who were systemically healthy. Each donor gave ten milliliters of peripheral blood, collected into EDTA-treated Vacutainer tubes. PBMCs were isolated by Ficoll-Paque density-gradient centrifugation, with at least 6 million obtained per sample. Total RNA, at least 6 micrograms per sample, was extracted from PBMCs with Trizol reagent. Naive CD45RAhigh/CD27high T cell percentages were measured by flow cytometry on a PBMC aliquot from every donor. The library was generated by 5' RACE. Sequencing used an Illumina HiSeq 2500. The second PCR ran for about 7 to 11 cycles and used a J-beta primer mix along with a sample-barcoded 5' primer. A unique molecular identifier was introduced onto each TCR beta cDNA molecule by a template-switch 5' adaptor carrying 12 random nucleotides. Each sample yielded at least 3 million CDR3-containing paired-end reads. First-strand cDNA synthesis was performed from all RNA using the Mint cDNA synthesis kit, with priming by a TRBC-specific oligonucleotide. Following uracil-DNA glycosylase treatment, all cDNA underwent a first 18-cycle PCR with the universal primers M1SS and BC2_uni_R. Concerning the study's data processing: Normalization of each sample was performed by random selection of 1 million high-quality reads, each carrying a distinct molecular identifier. Reads sharing molecular identifiers were discarded rather than binned into consensus sequences. MiTCR, with a Q25 quality threshold and the strictest error-elimination algorithm, was used for CDR3 identification, clonotype clustering and error correction. A nonparametric unseen species model using Euler transformation provided a lower-bound estimate of total TCR beta diversity. The public reads were reprocessed in TCRdb via fastp at Q25 and MiXCR, keeping in-frame beta chains. A single entry per CDR3 protein holds the most common genes and DNA from its merged rows. The V and J calls come from TCRdb's annotation, not from the publication. The sample profile shows approximately 1,000,000 distinct CDR3 sequences; 35% to 50% of them were found once. Approximately 17% of the sample goes to the ten largest clones.

The chain links TRBV12-3 or TRBV12-4 with TRBJ2-1, with 7 bases matching TRBD2. The sequence derives from a woman between 55 and 75 years old in good health. Sequencing was done on a sample of blood. The bases are TGTGCCACCCCTTCCCCCGCTAGCGGAAAAAAAAATGAGCAGTTCTTC. The translation is CATPSPASGKKNEQFF.